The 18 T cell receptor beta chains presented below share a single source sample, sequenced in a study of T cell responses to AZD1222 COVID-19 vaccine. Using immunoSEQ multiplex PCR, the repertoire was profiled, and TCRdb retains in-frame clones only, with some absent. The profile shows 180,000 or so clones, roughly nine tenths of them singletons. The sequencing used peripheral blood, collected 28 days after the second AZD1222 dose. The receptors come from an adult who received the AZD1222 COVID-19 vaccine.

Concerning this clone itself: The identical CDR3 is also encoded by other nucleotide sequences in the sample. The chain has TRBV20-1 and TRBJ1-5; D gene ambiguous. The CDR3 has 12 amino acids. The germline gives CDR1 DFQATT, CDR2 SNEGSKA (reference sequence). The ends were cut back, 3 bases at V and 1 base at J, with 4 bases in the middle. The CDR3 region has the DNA TGCAGTGCTAGTAACAGCAATCAGCCCCAGCATTTT. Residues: CSASNSNQPQHF.

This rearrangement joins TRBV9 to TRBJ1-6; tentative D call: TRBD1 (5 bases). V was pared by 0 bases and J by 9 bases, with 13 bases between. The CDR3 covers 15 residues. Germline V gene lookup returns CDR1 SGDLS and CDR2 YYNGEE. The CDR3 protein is CASSVGQGLTSPLHF. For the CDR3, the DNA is TGTGCCAGCAGCGTAGGTCAGGGTCTTACTTCACCCCTCCACTTT.

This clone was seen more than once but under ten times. CDR3 region: CASSLSVAVGSYEQYF. The CDR3 DNA follows: TGTGCCAGCAGCTTGAGCGTGGCGGTTGGTTCCTACGAGCAGTACTTC. The chain recombines TRBV11-2 with TRBJ2-7, with D uncertain. CDR1 SGHAT and CDR2 FQNNGV come from the germline V gene. V was shortened by 3 bases and J by 1 base, with 16 bases between the two germline ends. The CDR3 contains 16 residues. Full variable domain (rest looked up from reference TRBV11-2 and TRBJ2-7): EAGVAQSPRYKIIEKRQSVAFWCNPISGHATLYWYQQILGQGPKLLIQFQNNGVVDDSQLPKDRFSAERLKGVDSTLKIQPAKLEDSAVYLCASSLSVAVGSYEQYFGPGTRLTVT.

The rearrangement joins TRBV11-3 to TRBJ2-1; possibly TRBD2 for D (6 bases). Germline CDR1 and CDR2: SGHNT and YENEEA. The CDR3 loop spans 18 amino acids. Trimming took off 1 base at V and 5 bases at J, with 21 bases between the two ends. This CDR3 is CASSLAYTPGATHNEQFF. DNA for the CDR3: TGTGCCAGCAGCTTAGCTTATACGCCGGGAGCCACCCACAATGAGCAGTTCTTC.

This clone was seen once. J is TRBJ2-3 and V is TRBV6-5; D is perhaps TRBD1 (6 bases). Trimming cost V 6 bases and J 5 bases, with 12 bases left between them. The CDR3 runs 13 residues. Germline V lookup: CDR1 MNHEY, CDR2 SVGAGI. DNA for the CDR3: TGTGCCAGCAGACAACAGGGAGTAGATACGCAGTATTTT. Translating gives CASRQQGVDTQYF.

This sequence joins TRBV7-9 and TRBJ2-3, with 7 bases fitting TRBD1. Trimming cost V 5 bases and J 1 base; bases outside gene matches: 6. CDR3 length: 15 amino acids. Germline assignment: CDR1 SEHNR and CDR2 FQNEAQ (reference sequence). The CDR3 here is CASSPRTGRTDTQYF. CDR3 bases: TGTGCCAGCAGCCCCCGGACAGGACGCACAGATACGCAGTATTTT.

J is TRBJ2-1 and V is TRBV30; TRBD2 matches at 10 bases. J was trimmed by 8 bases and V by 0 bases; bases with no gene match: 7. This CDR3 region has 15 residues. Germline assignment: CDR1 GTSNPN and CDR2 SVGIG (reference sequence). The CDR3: CAWSVLLAGRDEQFF. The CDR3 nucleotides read TGTGCCTGGAGTGTACTACTAGCGGGGAGGGATGAGCAGTTCTTC.

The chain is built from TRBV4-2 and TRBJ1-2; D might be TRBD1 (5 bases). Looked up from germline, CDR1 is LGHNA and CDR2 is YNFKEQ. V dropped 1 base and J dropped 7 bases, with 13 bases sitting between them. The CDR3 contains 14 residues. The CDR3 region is CASSQVLGTGGYTF. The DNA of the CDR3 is TGTGCCAGCAGCCAAGTTTTGGGGACGGGTGGCTACACCTTC.

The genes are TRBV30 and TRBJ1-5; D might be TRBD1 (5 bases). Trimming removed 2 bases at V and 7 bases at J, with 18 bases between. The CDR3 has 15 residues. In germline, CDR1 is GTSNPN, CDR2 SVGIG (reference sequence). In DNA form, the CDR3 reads TGTGCCTGGAGTATTGGGGGGTTACAAGGGCAGCCCCAGCATTTT. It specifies CAWSIGGLQGQPQHF.

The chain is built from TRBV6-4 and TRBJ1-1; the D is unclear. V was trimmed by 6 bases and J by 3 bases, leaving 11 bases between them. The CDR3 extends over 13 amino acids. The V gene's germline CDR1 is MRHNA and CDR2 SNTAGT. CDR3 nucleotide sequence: TGTGCCAGCAGCCGTAATGGGGACACTGAAGCTTTCTTT. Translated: CASSRNGDTEAFF.

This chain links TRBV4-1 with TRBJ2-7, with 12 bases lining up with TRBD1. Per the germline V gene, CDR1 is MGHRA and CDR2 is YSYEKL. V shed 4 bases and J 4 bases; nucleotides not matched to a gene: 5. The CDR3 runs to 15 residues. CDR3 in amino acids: CASSPGTGGFYEQYF. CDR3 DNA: TGCGCCAGCAGCCCCGGGACAGGGGGCTTTTACGAGCAGTACTTC.

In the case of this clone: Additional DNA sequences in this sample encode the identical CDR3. Here the CDR3 reads CASSRDRLNTEAFF. The CDR3, as DNA: TGCGCCAGCAGCCGGGACAGGTTGAACACTGAAGCTTTCTTT. The rearrangement joins TRBV10-1 to TRBJ1-1, with 8 nucleotides matching TRBD1. Trimming took 6 bases from V and 0 from J; bases not matched to a gene: 3. Germline values: CDR1 WNHNN, CDR2 SYGVQD (reference sequence). The CDR3 loop spans 14 amino acids.

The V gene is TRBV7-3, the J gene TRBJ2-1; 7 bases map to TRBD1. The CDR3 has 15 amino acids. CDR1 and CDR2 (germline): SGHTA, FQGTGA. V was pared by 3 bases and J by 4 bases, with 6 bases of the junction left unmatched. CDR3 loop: CASSFIPTGYNEQFF. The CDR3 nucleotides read TGTGCCAGCAGCTTTATTCCGACAGGGTACAATGAGCAGTTCTTC.

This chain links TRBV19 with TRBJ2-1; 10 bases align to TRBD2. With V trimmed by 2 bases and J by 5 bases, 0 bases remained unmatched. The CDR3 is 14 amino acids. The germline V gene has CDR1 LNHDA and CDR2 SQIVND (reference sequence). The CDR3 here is CASSITSGNNEQFF. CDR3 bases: TGTGCCAGTAGTATAACTAGCGGGAACAATGAGCAGTTCTTC.

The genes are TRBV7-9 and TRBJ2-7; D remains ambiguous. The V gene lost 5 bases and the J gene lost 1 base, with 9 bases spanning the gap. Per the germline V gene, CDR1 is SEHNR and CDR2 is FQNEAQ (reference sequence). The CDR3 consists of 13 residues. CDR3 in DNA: TGTGCCAGCAGCGTTACCGGGTCCTACGAGCAGTACTTC. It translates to CASSVTGSYEQYF. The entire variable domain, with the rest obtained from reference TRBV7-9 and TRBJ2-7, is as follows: DTGVSQNPRHKITKRGQNVTFRCDPISEHNRLYWYRQTLGQGPEFLTYFQNEAQLEKSRLLSDRFSAERPKGSFSTLEIQRTEQGDSAMYLCASSVTGSYEQYFGPGTRLTVT.

DNA for the CDR3: TGTGCCAGCGGGACTAGCGGAGAGACCCAGTACTTC. Translation gives CASGTSGETQYF. V is TRBV12-3 or TRBV12-4 and J is TRBJ2-5; 11 positions match TRBD2. V lost 8 bases to trimming and J lost 4 bases; unmatched junction nucleotides: 0. The CDR3 is made up of 12 amino acids.

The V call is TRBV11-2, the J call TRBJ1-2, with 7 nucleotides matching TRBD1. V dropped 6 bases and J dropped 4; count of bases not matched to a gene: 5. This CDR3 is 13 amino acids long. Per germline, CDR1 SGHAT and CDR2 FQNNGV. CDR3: CASRKTGSYGYTF. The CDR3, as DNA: TGTGCCAGCAGAAAGACAGGGAGCTATGGCTACACCTTC.

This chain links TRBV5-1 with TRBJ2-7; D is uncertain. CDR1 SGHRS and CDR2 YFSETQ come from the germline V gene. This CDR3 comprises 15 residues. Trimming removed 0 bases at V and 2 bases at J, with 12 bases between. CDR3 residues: CASSLAVGQAYEQYF. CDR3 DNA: TGCGCCAGCAGCTTGGCCGTAGGCCAGGCCTACGAGCAGTACTTC.